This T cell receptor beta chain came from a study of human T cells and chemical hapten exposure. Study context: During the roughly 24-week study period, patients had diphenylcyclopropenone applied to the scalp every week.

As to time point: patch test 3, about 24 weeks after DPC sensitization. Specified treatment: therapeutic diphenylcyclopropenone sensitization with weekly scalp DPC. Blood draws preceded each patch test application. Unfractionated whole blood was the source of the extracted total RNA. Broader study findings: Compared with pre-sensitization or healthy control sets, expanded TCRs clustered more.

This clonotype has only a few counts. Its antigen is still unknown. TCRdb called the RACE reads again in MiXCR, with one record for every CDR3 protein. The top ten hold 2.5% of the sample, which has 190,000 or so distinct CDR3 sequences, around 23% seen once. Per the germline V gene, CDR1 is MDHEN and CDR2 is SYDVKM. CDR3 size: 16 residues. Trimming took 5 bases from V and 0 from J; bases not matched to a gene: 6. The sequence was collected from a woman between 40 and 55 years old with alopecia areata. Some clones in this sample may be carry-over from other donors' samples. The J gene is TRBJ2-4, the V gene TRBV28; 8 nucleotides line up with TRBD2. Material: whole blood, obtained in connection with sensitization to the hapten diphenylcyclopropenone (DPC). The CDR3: CASSAQRGLAKNIQYF. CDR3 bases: TGTGCCAGCAGTGCTCAGCGGGGGCTAGCCAAAAACATTCAGTACTTC.